This passage covers 27 T cell receptor beta chains from one sample sequenced in a study of OX40 agonist ivuxolimab in advanced cancers. Only in-frame clones appear in the TCRdb table, and some are missing; sequencing was by immunoSEQ multiplex PCR. The sample gives approximately 70,000 clones, roughly four fifths of which show up once; 5.5% to 6% is in the top ten. The sample consisted of CD4+ or CD8+ T cells sorted from blood, taken in a trial of the OX40 agonist ivuxolimab. All receptors come from an adult with an advanced solid tumor such as melanoma, head and neck, liver or kidney cancer.

The chain uses TRBV19 and TRBJ2-3; 7 nucleotides match TRBD2. Unmatched junction bases numbered 5, after V lost 2 bases and J lost 0 bases. The CDR3 consists of 16 residues. The V gene's germline CDR1 is LNHDA and CDR2 SQIVND (reference sequence). As DNA, the CDR3 is TGTGCCAGTAGTATAACCCTAGCGGCTAGCACAGATACGCAGTATTTT. Amino acids: CASSITLAASTDTQYF.

The rearrangement uses TRBV6-5 and TRBJ2-3, with D possibly TRBD1 on 5 matching bases. CDR1 and CDR2 (germline): MNHEY, SVGAGI. Between the trimmed V and J ends, which lost 8 bases and 2 bases, there was a span of 8 bases. The CDR3 length is 12 residues. This chain's CDR3 is CASGAHTDTQYF. CDR3 in DNA: TGTGCCAGCGGGGCGCACACAGATACGCAGTATTTT.

The rearrangement joins TRBV4-2 to TRBJ1-6; D possibly corresponds to TRBD1 (6 bases). This CDR3 region has 15 residues. Germline V gene data show CDR1 as LGHNA and CDR2 as YNFKEQ. Trimming left V 0 bases short and J 11 bases short, with 14 bases between. As DNA, the CDR3 is TGTGCCAGCAGCCAAGATCTGGCCTCAGGGGCACCCCTCCACTTT. This sequence encodes CASSQDLASGAPLHF.

The chain couples TRBV7-9 to TRBJ1-6; no definite D call. CDR1 is SEHNR and CDR2 is FQNEAQ in the germline V gene (reference sequence). V was cut by 7 bases and J by 6 bases, with 4 bases left in between. The length of the CDR3 is 11 residues. The CDR3 DNA is TGTGCCAGCAATGTTAATTCACCCCTCCACTTT. Residues: CASNVNSPLHF. The whole variable domain, filled in from reference TRBV7-9 and TRBJ1-6, reads DTGVSQNPRHKITKRGQNVTFRCDPISEHNRLYWYRQTLGQGPEFLTYFQNEAQLEKSRLLSDRFSAERPKGSFSTLEIQRTEQGDSAMYLCASNVNSPLHFGNGTRLTVT.

This clone was recorded only once. The CDR3 DNA reads as TGTGCCAGCAGCCTGTTTCTAGGGGGAACTGAAGCTTTCTTT. This gives the protein CASSLFLGGTEAFF. The chain links TRBV11-2 to TRBJ1-1; D possibly corresponds to TRBD1 (6 bases). There are 14 residues in the CDR3. In germline, CDR1 is SGHAT, CDR2 FQNNGV. The V end lost 5 bases, the J end lost 5 bases, and 15 bases lay between the germline ends.

The J gene is TRBJ1-2, the V gene TRBV2; TRBD1 might be the D (5 bases). With 2 bases removed from V and 7 bases from J, the gap between germline ends came to 14 bases. The CDR3 runs to 14 residues. Germline values: CDR1 SNHLY, CDR2 FYNNEI. In DNA, the CDR3 is TGTGCCAGCAGTGAAAGCTCAGGGTCCCGTGGCTACACCTTC. It translates to CASSESSGSRGYTF. Using reference TRBV2 and TRBJ1-2 for the parts outside the CDR3, the full variable domain is EPEVTQTPSHQVTQMGQEVILRCVPISNHLYFYWYRQILGQKVEFLVSFYNNEISEKSEIFDDQFSVERPDGSNFTLKIRSTKLEDSAMYFCASSESSGSRGYTFGSGTRLTVV.

This chain connects TRBV4-2 to TRBJ1-4, with 8 positions matching TRBD1. The CDR3 is made up of 15 amino acids. CDR1 LGHNA and CDR2 YNFKEQ come from the germline V gene. With V trimmed by 4 bases and J by 7 bases, 8 bases remained unmatched. The CDR3 protein is CASSLPQGAGEKLFF. Written as DNA, the CDR3 is TGTGCCAGCAGCCTGCCCCAGGGGGCGGGTGAAAAACTGTTTTTT.

V is TRBV7-9 and J is TRBJ2-5; no firm D call. From germline, CDR1 is SEHNR and CDR2 FQNEAQ (reference sequence). There are 13 residues in the CDR3. Trimming left V 8 bases short and J 2 bases short, with 12 bases between. In DNA, the CDR3 is TGTGCCAGCTCTAGGCCGGGTCAAGAGACCCAGTACTTC. It is translated as CASSRPGQETQYF.

This clone was recorded only once. The rearrangement joins TRBV28 to TRBJ1-5; no definite D call. V was shortened by 5 bases and J by 3 bases, with 11 bases between the two germline ends. The CDR3 covers 14 residues. The germline V gene has CDR1 MDHEN and CDR2 SYDVKM. CDR3 DNA: TGTGCCAGCAGTCTGGGTATGTTCAATCAGCCCCAGCATTTT. Translation gives CASSLGMFNQPQHF.

This clone was seen more than once but under ten times. The rearrangement uses TRBV10-3 and TRBJ2-7; D remains unclear. Germline V gene data show CDR1 as ENHRY and CDR2 as SYGVKD. CDR3 length: 12 residues. V lost 8 bases, J lost 1 base, and 9 bases lay in between. The CDR3 DNA reads as TGTGCCATCGGTCAGGCGTCCTACGAGCAGTACGTC. It yields the protein CAIGQASYEQYV.

The table lists this clone with a count of one. The chain uses TRBV29-1 and TRBJ1-2; 8 bases line up with TRBD1. Losses at the gene ends were 6 bases for V and 8 bases for J; bases not matched to a gene: 5. Germline V CDR1 and CDR2: SQVTM, ANQGSEA. The CDR3 has 11 residues. DNA of the CDR3: TGCAGCGTCCCGACAGGGGACGGCTACACCTTC. Translating gives CSVPTGDGYTF.

CDR3 nucleotides: TGCGCCAGCAGAAGGGGCTGGAGCGTTCAAGGGGAAGATACGCAGTATTTT. Translating gives CASRRGWSVQGEDTQYF. The rearrangement uses TRBV4-1 and TRBJ2-3; D is possibly TRBD1 (5 bases). The CDR3 runs 17 residues. Trimming took 6 bases from V and 5 from J, leaving 24 bases between them. From germline, CDR1 is MGHRA and CDR2 YSYEKL.

The chain employs TRBV27 and TRBJ1-4; maybe TRBD1 (6 bases). This CDR3 region has 13 residues. CDR1 is MNHEY and CDR2 is SMNVEV in the germline V gene (reference sequence). Trimming removed 5 bases at V and 8 bases at J, with 12 bases between. The CDR3, as DNA: TGTGCCAGCAGTCCGCTGGACAGAGAAAAACTGTTTTTT. It specifies CASSPLDREKLFF. Combining the CDR3 with reference TRBV27 and TRBJ1-4 gives the whole variable domain EAQVTQNPRYLITVTGKKLTVTCSQNMNHEYMSWYRQDPGLGLRQIYYSMNVEVTDKGDVPEGYKVSRKEKRNFPLILESPSPNQTSLYFCASSPLDREKLFFGSGTQLSVL.

J is TRBJ2-4 and V is TRBV28; a possible D gene is TRBD1 (5 bases). The germline V gene has CDR1 MDHEN and CDR2 SYDVKM. Trimming took off 8 bases at V and 10 bases at J, with 15 bases between the two ends. This CDR3 region has 12 residues. The CDR3 nucleotides are TGTGCCAGCGAGTCAAACTCAGGGATTCAGTACTTC. Amino acids: CASESNSGIQYF.

V gene TRBV19 combines with J gene TRBJ1-1, with D uncertain. The V end was cut by 1 base, the J end by 5 bases, with 17 bases between. This CDR3 has 16 residues. CDR1 is LNHDA and CDR2 is SQIVND in the germline V gene (reference sequence). The CDR3, as DNA: TGTGCCAGTAGTATAGCCAAGATTATAAGAGGGACTGAAGCTTTCTTT. Translated, it gives CASSIAKIIRGTEAFF.

This chain uses TRBV15 with TRBJ2-5; D is possibly TRBD2 (5 bases). This CDR3 has 13 amino acids. Germline V gene data show CDR1 as LNHNV and CDR2 as YYDKDF (reference sequence). V was shortened by 5 bases and J by 5 bases, with 12 bases between the two germline ends. The CDR3 DNA sequence: TGTGCCACCAGCGCAGGACTGGGGGAGACCCAGTACTTC. Its protein product is CATSAGLGETQYF.

The rearrangement links TRBV7-2 to TRBJ2-5; D call uncertain. The CDR3 consists of 12 residues. V lost 4 bases, J lost 5 bases, and 8 bases lay in between. In germline, CDR1 is SGHTA, CDR2 FQGNSA. The CDR3 protein is CASSSGWETQYF. For the CDR3, the DNA is TGTGCCAGCAGCTCGGGCTGGGAGACCCAGTACTTC.

The rearrangement uses TRBV9 and TRBJ1-2, with a tentative D call TRBD1 (5 bases). Trimming left V 0 bases short and J 6 bases short, with 15 bases between. The CDR3 covers 15 residues. The V gene's germline CDR1 is SGDLS and CDR2 YYNGEE. CDR3 in amino acids: CASSVETGDRDGYTF. CDR3 coding DNA: TGTGCCAGCAGCGTAGAAACGGGGGATAGAGATGGCTACACCTTC.

The chain joins TRBV5-1 to TRBJ2-2, with D possibly TRBD1 on 6 matching bases. This CDR3 has 15 residues. Trimming pared 0 bases from V and 6 bases from J, leaving 12 bases between. From germline, CDR1 is SGHRS and CDR2 YFSETQ. Here the CDR3 DNA reads TGCGCCAGCAGCTTGGCCGCCAGGGGATCCGGGGAGCTGTTTTTT. Its translation: CASSLAARGSGELFF.

This chain uses TRBV19 with TRBJ1-5; perhaps TRBD1 as D (5 bases). V shed 2 bases and J shed 7 bases, with 9 bases lying between them. This CDR3 contains 13 residues. The germline CDR1 and CDR2 sequences are LNHDA and SQIVND (reference sequence). CDR3 loop: CASSIWGYQPQHF. The CDR3 bases are TGTGCCAGTAGTATATGGGGGTACCAGCCCCAGCATTTT. Full variable domain (outside the CDR3, taken from reference TRBV19 and TRBJ1-5): DGGITQSPKYLFRKEGQNVTLSCEQNLNHDAMYWYRQDPGQGLRLIYYSQIVNDFQKGDIAEGYSVSREKKESFPLTVTSAQKNPTAFYLCASSIWGYQPQHFGDGTRLSIL.

The chain joins TRBV28 to TRBJ2-3; the D gene is possibly TRBD2 (5 bases). CDR1 is MDHEN, CDR2 SYDVKM, per germline. The CDR3 is made up of 16 amino acids. The germline V and J ends were trimmed by 4 bases and 0 bases, with 14 bases remaining between them. Written as DNA, the CDR3 is TGTGCCAGCAGTTCCCTCCCGGGGAGAAGCACAGATACGCAGTATTTT. Translation: CASSSLPGRSTDTQYF.

The chain employs TRBV27 and TRBJ1-1, with D tentatively TRBD1 (5 bases). Between the trimmed V and J ends, which lost 6 bases and 0 bases, there was a span of 11 bases. The CDR3 length is 14 residues. Germline V gene data show CDR1 as MNHEY and CDR2 as SMNVEV (reference sequence). The CDR3: CASRGPPLNTEAFF. In nucleotides, the CDR3 is TGTGCCAGCAGGGGGCCACCATTGAACACTGAAGCTTTCTTT.

The chain recombines TRBV6-5 with TRBJ2-5; 7 bases align to TRBD2. Germline CDR1 MNHEY, CDR2 SVGAGI. There are 15 residues in the CDR3. V lost 7 bases and J lost 4; bases outside the gene matches: 12. The CDR3 DNA sequence: TGTGCCAGCATCCGGACTAGGACCCCCCGAGAGACCCAGTACTTC. Translating gives CASIRTRTPRETQYF.

In its sample, this clone was seen once. The chain joins TRBV28 to TRBJ2-1; D possibly corresponds to TRBD1 (6 bases). The CDR3 totals 13 residues. Trimming shortened V by 8 bases and J by 7 bases, and 15 bases separated the two germline ends. Germline CDR1 reads MDHEN; CDR2 reads SYDVKM. The CDR3, as DNA: TGTGCCAGCTGGGGGACAACCCAGAATGAGCAGTTCTTC. Translating it yields CASWGTTQNEQFF.

About this clone itself: The sample holds other DNA sequences that translate to the same CDR3. The chain links TRBV5-1 to TRBJ1-5, with 7 positions matching TRBD1. The ends lost 4 bases at V and 6 bases at J; junction bases unmatched: 7. There are 14 residues in the CDR3. Germline assignment: CDR1 SGHRS and CDR2 YFSETQ. The CDR3 DNA reads as TGCGCCAGCAGCCCCGGACAGGAAGGTCAGCCCCAGCATTTT. Protein sequence: CASSPGQEGQPQHF. Drawing the rest from reference TRBV5-1 and TRBJ1-5, the complete variable domain is KAGVTQTPRYLIKTRGQQVTLSCSPISGHRSVSWYQQTPGQGLQFLFEYFSETQRNKGNFPGRFSGRQFSNSRSEMNVSTLELGDSALYLCASSPGQEGQPQHFGDGTRLSIL.

The chain joins TRBV15 to TRBJ2-1, with TRBD2 identical over 11 bases. The V gene end was trimmed by 0 bases and the J gene end by 4 bases; junction bases not matched to a gene: 5. The CDR3 runs 17 residues. CDR1 is LNHNV, CDR2 YYDKDF, per germline (reference sequence). CDR3 DNA sequence: TGTGCCACCAGCAGAGAAGGGACTAGCGGCCTGTACAATGAGCAGTTCTTC. Its protein product is CATSREGTSGLYNEQFF. Supplemented by reference TRBV15 and TRBJ2-1, the full variable domain reads DAMVIQNPRYQVTQFGKPVTLSCSQTLNHNVMYWYQQKSSQAPKLLFHYYDKDFNNEADTPDNFQSRRPNTSFCFLDIRSPGLGDTAMYLCATSREGTSGLYNEQFFGPGTRLTVL.

The chain joins TRBV13 to TRBJ2-1, with 7 nucleotides matching TRBD2. There are 15 residues in the CDR3. The V and J ends lost 4 bases and 9 bases, in that order; junction bases with no gene match: 12. CDR1 is PRHDT and CDR2 is FYEKMQ in the germline V gene (reference sequence). Here the CDR3 reads CASSSGLDARGEQFF. The CDR3 nucleotides read TGTGCCAGCAGCTCTGGACTAGATGCGAGGGGTGAGCAGTTCTTC.